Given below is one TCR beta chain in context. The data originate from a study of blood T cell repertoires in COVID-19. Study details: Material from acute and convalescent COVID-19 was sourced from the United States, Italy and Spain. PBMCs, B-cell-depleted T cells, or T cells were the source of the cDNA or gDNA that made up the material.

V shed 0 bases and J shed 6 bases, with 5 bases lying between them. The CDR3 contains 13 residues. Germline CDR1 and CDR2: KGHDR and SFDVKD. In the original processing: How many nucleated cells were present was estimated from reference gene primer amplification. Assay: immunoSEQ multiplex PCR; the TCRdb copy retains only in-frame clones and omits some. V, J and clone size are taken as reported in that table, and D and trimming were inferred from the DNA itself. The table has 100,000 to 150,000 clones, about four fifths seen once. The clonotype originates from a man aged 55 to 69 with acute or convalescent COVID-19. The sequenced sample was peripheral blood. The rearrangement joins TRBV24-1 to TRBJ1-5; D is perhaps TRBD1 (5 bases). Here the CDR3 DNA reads TGTGCCACCAGTGATTTGGACAGTCAGCCCCAGCATTTT. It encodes CATSDLDSQPQHF.